The clone carrying this T cell receptor (beta chain) has just a few counts. The data are from a study of blood T cell repertoires in COVID-19. As processed by the authors: Quantification of nucleated cells was approximated via reference gene primer amplification. Profiling relied on immunoSEQ multiplex PCR, and the TCRdb table lists in-frame clones only, not all of them. The D gene and trimming were derived from the DNA, and the V and J assignments and clone size from that table. The sample records 200,000 to 250,000 clones, approximately 83% being singletons. This TCR came from a woman in her 30s with COVID-19, enrolled during active disease. Sample: peripheral blood.

The CDR3 sequence is CASRVRGYNSPLHF. The CDR3 coding sequence is TGTGCCAGCAGGGTGCGGGGATATAATTCACCCCTCCACTTT. The gene calls are TRBV6-5 and TRBJ1-6; D gene unclear. The V end was cut by 6 bases, the J end by 4 bases, with 10 bases between. The germline V gene has CDR1 MNHEY and CDR2 SVGAGI. This CDR3 contains 14 residues.